The T cell receptor (beta chain) described here comes from a study of shared clonotypes between healthy human individuals. Overall study context: Participating donors consisted of two women and a few men aged 18 to 49.

This clone has just a few counts. In the authors' workflow: Junction-only immunoSEQ sequences carried no quality scores, so filtering differed. This table comes from immunoSEQ multiplex PCR, and its TCRdb copy is limited to in-frame clones, with some not included. The V and J calls and the clone size are those of that table, but D and trimming were determined from the DNA. The sample lists about 510,000 clones; 75% to 80% were seen once. The V segment lost 1 base and the J segment 4 bases; nucleotides outside the gene matches: 1. Germline V gene sequence: CDR1 SEHNR, CDR2 FQNEAQ (reference sequence). The CDR3 loop spans 13 amino acids.

This chain joins TRBV7-9 and TRBJ2-7; 7 bases are a match to TRBD2. This receptor was identified in a woman aged 40 to 50 in good health. Some clones in this sample may be carry-over from other donors' samples. Source material: PBMCs. In nucleotides, the CDR3 is TGTGCCAGCAGCTTAGGCGGGGGATACGAGCAGTACTTC. This gives the protein CASSLGGGYEQYF. Full variable domain (outside the CDR3, taken from reference TRBV7-9 and TRBJ2-7): DTGVSQNPRHKITKRGQNVTFRCDPISEHNRLYWYRQTLGQGPEFLTYFQNEAQLEKSRLLSDRFSAERPKGSFSTLEIQRTEQGDSAMYLCASSLGGGYEQYFGPGTRLTVT.